These T cell receptor beta chains were read from a single sample in a study of technical replicates of blood from four donors. Assay used: immunoSEQ multiplex PCR; TCRdb lists only in-frame clones, some missing. The sample records about 94,000 clones, roughly 95% being singletons. The specimen sequenced was T cells isolated from PBMCs. These receptors all come from a human donor in good health. The CDR3 runs from the conserved cysteine through the conserved F or W. Fields, in order: clone size, V gene, J gene, D gene, CDR3 protein, CDR3 DNA. D genes are given only for firm matches. Expanded clones are given a class, and other clones once, few, many or no size at all.

clone size: NA; V gene: TRBV18; J gene: TRBJ2-7; D gene: NA; CDR3 protein: CASSPPSAVPYEQYF; CDR3 DNA: TGTGCCAGCTCACCACCGTCAGCGGTCCCCTACGAGCAGTACTTC
clone size: NA; V gene: TRBV11-3; J gene: TRBJ2-2; D gene: TRBD2; CDR3 protein: CASSSRFSGDANTGELFF; CDR3 DNA: TGTGCCAGCAGCTCCCGTTTTAGCGGGGACGCGAACACCGGGGAGCTGTTTTTT
clone size: NA; V gene: TRBV5-1; J gene: TRBJ2-1; D gene: NA; CDR3 protein: CASSLRGLTNNEQFF; CDR3 DNA: TGCGCCAGCAGCCTTCGGGGACTGACTAACAATGAGCAGTTCTTC
clone size: once; V gene: TRBV11-3; J gene: TRBJ2-1; D gene: NA; CDR3 protein: CASSFGREQFF; CDR3 DNA: TGTGCCAGCAGCTTTGGGCGTGAGCAGTTCTTC
clone size: NA; V gene: TRBV14; J gene: TRBJ1-2; D gene: NA; CDR3 protein: CASASRGTYGYTF; CDR3 DNA: TGTGCCAGCGCCTCTCGAGGAACCTATGGCTACACCTTC
clone size: NA; V gene: TRBV27; J gene: TRBJ2-1; D gene: TRBD2; CDR3 protein: CASSSPRASGPIHNEQFF; CDR3 DNA: TGTGCCAGCAGTTCACCCCGGGCTAGCGGGCCGATCCACAATGAGCAGTTCTTC
clone size: NA; V gene: TRBV19; J gene: TRBJ1-1; D gene: TRBD1; CDR3 protein: CASSDRPNTEAFF; CDR3 DNA: TGTGCCAGTTCGGACAGGCCCAACACTGAAGCTTTCTTT
clone size: NA; V gene: TRBV6-1; J gene: TRBJ1-5; D gene: NA; CDR3 protein: CASIEGGGNQPQHF; CDR3 DNA: TGTGCCAGCATCGAAGGGGGAGGCAATCAGCCCCAGCATTTT
clone size: NA; V gene: TRBV20-1; J gene: TRBJ1-1; D gene: NA; CDR3 protein: CSAVENTEAFF; CDR3 DNA: TGCAGTGCCGTAGAGAACACTGAAGCTTTCTTT
clone size: NA; V gene: TRBV28; J gene: TRBJ1-4; D gene: NA; CDR3 protein: CASSFGGATGTEKLFF; CDR3 DNA: TGTGCCAGCAGTTTTGGGGGGGCAACGGGCACTGAAAAACTGTTTTTT
clone size: once; V gene: TRBV27; J gene: TRBJ2-1; D gene: TRBD2; CDR3 protein: CASRWAGAVIDNEQFF; CDR3 DNA: TGTGCCAGCAGATGGGCGGGAGCCGTTATTGACAATGAGCAGTTCTTC
clone size: once; V gene: TRBV11-2; J gene: TRBJ2-7; D gene: NA; CDR3 protein: CASSLRGQMPYEQYF; CDR3 DNA: TGTGCCAGCAGCTTACGTGGACAGATGCCCTACGAGCAGTACTTC
clone size: NA; V gene: TRBV19; J gene: TRBJ1-2; D gene: NA; CDR3 protein: CASSILLTSTDGYTF; CDR3 DNA: TGTGCCAGTAGTATCCTTTTGACGAGCACAGACGGCTACACCTTC
clone size: NA; V gene: TRBV5-1; J gene: TRBJ2-7; D gene: NA; CDR3 protein: CASSLSIDTYEQYF; CDR3 DNA: TGCGCCAGCAGCTTGTCTATCGATACCTACGAGCAGTACTTC
clone size: NA; V gene: TRBV4-1; J gene: TRBJ2-1; D gene: TRBD2; CDR3 protein: CASSPSTSGPYNEQFF; CDR3 DNA: TGCGCCAGCAGCCCCTCGACTAGCGGGCCGTACAATGAGCAGTTCTTC
clone size: NA; V gene: TRBV2; J gene: TRBJ2-7; D gene: NA; CDR3 protein: CASMEGRGHEQYF; CDR3 DNA: TGTGCCAGCATGGAGGGTAGGGGGCACGAGCAGTACTTC
clone size: few; V gene: TRBV30; J gene: TRBJ1-1; D gene: TRBD1; CDR3 protein: CAWDFLPGQGLEGAFF; CDR3 DNA: TGTGCCTGGGACTTCCTACCGGGACAGGGATTAGAAGGAGCTTTCTTT
clone size: NA; V gene: TRBV19; J gene: TRBJ2-7; D gene: NA; CDR3 protein: CASSGGEWVQYF; CDR3 DNA: TGTGCCAGTAGTGGCGGGGAATGGGTGCAGTACTTC
clone size: NA; V gene: TRBV11-2; J gene: TRBJ2-7; D gene: NA; CDR3 protein: CASSFSARGEGEQYF; CDR3 DNA: TGTGCCAGCAGCTTCAGCGCCAGGGGCGAGGGCGAGCAGTACTTC
clone size: NA; V gene: TRBV4-1; J gene: TRBJ2-7; D gene: TRBD1; CDR3 protein: CASSLPGTGRNEQYF; CDR3 DNA: TGCGCCAGCAGCCTACCCGGGACAGGGAGGAACGAGCAGTACTTC
clone size: NA; V gene: TRBV5-4; J gene: TRBJ2-3; D gene: NA; CDR3 protein: CASSLGGASTDTQYF; CDR3 DNA: TGTGCCAGCAGCTTGGGCGGGGCTAGCACAGATACGCAGTATTTT
clone size: NA; V gene: TRBV5-1; J gene: TRBJ2-3; D gene: NA; CDR3 protein: CASSLLGSEGTQYF; CDR3 DNA: TGCGCCAGCAGCTTGTTAGGCAGTGAGGGTACGCAGTATTTT
clone size: NA; V gene: TRBV9; J gene: TRBJ2-5; D gene: NA; CDR3 protein: CASSERPGDQETQYF; CDR3 DNA: TGTGCCAGCAGCGAAAGACCGGGGGACCAAGAGACCCAGTACTTC
clone size: NA; V gene: TRBV4-1; J gene: TRBJ2-7; D gene: TRBD2; CDR3 protein: CASSQGRLARYEQYF; CDR3 DNA: TGCGCCAGCAGCCAGGGTAGACTAGCGAGGTACGAGCAGTACTTC
clone size: NA; V gene: TRBV7-9; J gene: TRBJ2-7; D gene: NA; CDR3 protein: CASSSRAGIEQYF; CDR3 DNA: TGTGCCAGCAGCTCCCGGGCGGGGATCGAGCAGTACTTC
clone size: NA; V gene: TRBV9; J gene: TRBJ2-1; D gene: TRBD1; CDR3 protein: CASSVGQGAYNEQFF; CDR3 DNA: TGTGCCAGCAGCGTGGGACAGGGGGCCTACAATGAGCAGTTCTTC